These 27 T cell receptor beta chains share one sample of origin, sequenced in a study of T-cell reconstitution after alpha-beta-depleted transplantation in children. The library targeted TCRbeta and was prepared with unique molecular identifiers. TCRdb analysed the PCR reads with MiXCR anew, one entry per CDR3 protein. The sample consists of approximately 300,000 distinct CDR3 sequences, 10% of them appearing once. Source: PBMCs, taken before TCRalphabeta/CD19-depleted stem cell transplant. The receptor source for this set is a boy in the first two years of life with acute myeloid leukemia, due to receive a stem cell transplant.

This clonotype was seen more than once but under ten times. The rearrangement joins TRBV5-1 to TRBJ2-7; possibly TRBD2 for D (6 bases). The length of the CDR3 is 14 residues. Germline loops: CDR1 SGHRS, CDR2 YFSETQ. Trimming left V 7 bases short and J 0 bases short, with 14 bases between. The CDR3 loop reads CASGADGSSYEQYF. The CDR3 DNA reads TGCGCCAGCGGGGCGGACGGGAGCTCCTACGAGCAGTACTTC.

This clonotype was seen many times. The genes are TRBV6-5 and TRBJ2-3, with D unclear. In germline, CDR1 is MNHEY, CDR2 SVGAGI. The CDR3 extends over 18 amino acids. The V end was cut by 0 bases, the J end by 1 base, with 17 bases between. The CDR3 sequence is CASSYSTSPLIGTDTQYF. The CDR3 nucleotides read TGTGCCAGCAGTTACTCGACAAGTCCACTAATCGGCACAGATACGCAGTATTTT.

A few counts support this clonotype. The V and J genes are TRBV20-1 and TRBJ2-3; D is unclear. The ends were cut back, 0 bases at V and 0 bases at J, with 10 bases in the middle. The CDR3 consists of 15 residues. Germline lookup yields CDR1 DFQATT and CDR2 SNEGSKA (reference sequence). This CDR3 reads CSARDPRRSTDTQYF. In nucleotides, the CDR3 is TGCAGTGCTAGAGATCCGCGACGTAGCACAGATACGCAGTATTTT.

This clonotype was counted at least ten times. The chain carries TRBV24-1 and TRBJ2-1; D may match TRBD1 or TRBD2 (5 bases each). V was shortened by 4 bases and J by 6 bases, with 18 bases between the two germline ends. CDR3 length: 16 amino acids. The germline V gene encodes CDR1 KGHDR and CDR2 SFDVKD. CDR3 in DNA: TGTGCCACCAGTGAGACCGGGACGATTATGGGCAATGAGCAGTTCTTC. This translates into CATSETGTIMGNEQFF.

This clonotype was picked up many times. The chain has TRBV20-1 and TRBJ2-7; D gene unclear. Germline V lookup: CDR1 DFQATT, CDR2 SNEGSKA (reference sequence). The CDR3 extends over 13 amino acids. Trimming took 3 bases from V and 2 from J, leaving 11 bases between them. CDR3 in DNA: TGCAGTGCTAGGAGGCCTATCGCCTACGAGCAGTACTTC. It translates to CSARRPIAYEQYF.

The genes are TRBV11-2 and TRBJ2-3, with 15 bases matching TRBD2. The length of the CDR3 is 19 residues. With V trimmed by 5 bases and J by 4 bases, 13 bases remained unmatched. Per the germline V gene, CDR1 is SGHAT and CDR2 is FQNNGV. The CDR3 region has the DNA TGTGCCAGCAGCGTAACTAGGACTAGCGGGAGGGCCCGCTCAGATACGCAGTATTTT. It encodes CASSVTRTSGRARSDTQYF.

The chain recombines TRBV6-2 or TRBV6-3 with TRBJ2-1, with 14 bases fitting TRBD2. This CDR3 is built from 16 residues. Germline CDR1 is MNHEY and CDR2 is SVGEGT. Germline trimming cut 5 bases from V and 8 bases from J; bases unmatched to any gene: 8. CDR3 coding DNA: TGTGCCAGCAGTCAAAAGGGACTAGCGGGAGTCGATGAGCAGTTCTTC. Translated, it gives CASSQKGLAGVDEQFF.

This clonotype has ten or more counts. The DNA for the CDR3 is TGTGCCAGCAGATATGACAGCACAGATACGCAGTATTTT. It translates to CASRYDSTDTQYF. V and J are TRBV5-6 and TRBJ2-3; no firm D call. The V end lost 5 bases, the J end lost 0 bases, and 7 bases lay between the germline ends. The V gene's germline CDR1 is SGHDT and CDR2 YYEEEE. The CDR3 contains 13 residues.

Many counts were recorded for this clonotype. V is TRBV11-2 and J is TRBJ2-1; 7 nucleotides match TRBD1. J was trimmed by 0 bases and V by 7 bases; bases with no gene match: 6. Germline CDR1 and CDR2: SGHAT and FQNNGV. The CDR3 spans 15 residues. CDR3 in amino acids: CASIQTGSSYNEQFF. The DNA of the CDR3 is TGTGCCAGCATCCAGACAGGGAGCTCCTACAATGAGCAGTTCTTC.

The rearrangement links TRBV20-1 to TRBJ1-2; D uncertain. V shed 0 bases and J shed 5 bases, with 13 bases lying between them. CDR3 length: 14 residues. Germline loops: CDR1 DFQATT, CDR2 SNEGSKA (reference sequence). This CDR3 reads CSARDPETAYGYTF. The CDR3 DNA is TGCAGTGCTAGAGATCCCGAGACCGCGTATGGCTACACCTTC.

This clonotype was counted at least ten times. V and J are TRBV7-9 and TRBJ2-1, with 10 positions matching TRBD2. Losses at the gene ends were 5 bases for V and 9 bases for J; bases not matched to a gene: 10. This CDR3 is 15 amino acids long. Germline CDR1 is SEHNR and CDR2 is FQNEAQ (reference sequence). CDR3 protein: CASSPAGTSAGEQFF. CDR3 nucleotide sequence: TGTGCCAGCAGCCCAGCCGGGACTAGCGCGGGTGAGCAGTTCTTC.

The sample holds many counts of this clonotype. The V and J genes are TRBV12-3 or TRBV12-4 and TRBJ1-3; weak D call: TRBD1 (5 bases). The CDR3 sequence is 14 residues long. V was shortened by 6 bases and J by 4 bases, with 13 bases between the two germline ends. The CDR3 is CASRRGTGGNTIYF. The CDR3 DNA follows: TGTGCCAGCAGACGAGGGACGGGAGGAAACACCATATATTTT.

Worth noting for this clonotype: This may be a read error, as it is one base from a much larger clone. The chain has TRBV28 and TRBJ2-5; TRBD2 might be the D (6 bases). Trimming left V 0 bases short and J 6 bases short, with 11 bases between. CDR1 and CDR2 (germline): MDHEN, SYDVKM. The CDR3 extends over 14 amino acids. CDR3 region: CASSLWGRQKTQYF. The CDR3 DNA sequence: TGTGCCAGCAGTTTATGGGGGAGGCAAAAGACCCAGTACTTC.

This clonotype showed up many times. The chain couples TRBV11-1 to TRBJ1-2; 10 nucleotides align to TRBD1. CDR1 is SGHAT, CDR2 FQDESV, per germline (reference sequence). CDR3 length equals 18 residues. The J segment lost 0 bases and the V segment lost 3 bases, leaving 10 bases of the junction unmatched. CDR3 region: CASSLRRDRGSPNYGYTF. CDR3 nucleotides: TGTGCCAGCAGCTTGAGGCGGGACAGGGGATCTCCTAACTATGGCTACACCTTC.

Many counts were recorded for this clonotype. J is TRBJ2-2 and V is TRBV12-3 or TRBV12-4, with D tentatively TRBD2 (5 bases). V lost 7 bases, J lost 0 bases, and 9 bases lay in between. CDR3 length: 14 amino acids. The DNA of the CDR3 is TGTGCCAGCACCTTGGAGGCGAACACCGGGGAGCTGTTTTTT. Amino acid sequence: CASTLEANTGELFF.

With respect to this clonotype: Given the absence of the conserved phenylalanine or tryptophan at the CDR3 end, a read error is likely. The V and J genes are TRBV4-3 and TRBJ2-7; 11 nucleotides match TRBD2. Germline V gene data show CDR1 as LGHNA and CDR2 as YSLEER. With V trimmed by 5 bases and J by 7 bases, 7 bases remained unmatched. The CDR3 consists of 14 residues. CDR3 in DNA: TGCGCCAGCAGCTTGGGACTAGCGGTTTCAGAGCAGTACTCC. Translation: CASSLGLAVSEQYS.

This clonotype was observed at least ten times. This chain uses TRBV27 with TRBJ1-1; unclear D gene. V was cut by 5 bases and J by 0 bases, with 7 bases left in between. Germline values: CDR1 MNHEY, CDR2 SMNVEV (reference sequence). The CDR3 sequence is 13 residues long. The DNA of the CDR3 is TGTGCCAGCAGTAATCTGGTGAACACTGAAGCTTTCTTT. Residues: CASSNLVNTEAFF.

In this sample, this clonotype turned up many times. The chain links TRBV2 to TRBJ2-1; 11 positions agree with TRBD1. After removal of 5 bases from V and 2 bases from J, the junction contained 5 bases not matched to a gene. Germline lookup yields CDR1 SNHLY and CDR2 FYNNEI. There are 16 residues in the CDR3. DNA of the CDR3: TGTGCCAGCAGTTCCGGACAGGGGGCACCCTACAATGAGCAGTTCTTC. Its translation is CASSSGQGAPYNEQFF.

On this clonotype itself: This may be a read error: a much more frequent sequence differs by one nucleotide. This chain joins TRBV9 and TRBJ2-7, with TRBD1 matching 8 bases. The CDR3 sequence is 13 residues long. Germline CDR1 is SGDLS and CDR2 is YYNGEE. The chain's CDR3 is CAGSGGQGYEQYF. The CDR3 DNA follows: TGTGCCGGCAGCGGAGGACAGGGTTACGAGCAGTACTTC.

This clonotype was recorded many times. DNA of the CDR3: TGTGCCAGCAGCCGCGGCCGACAGGGCGCTCCGGACTATGGCTACACCTTC. Its translation: CASSRGRQGAPDYGYTF. V and J are TRBV7-9 and TRBJ1-2; the match to TRBD1 covers 7 bases. The CDR3 is 17 amino acids. The junction had 15 bases not matched to a gene; V was cut back by 5 bases and J by 3 bases. Germline V gene data show CDR1 as SEHNR and CDR2 as FQNEAQ (reference sequence).

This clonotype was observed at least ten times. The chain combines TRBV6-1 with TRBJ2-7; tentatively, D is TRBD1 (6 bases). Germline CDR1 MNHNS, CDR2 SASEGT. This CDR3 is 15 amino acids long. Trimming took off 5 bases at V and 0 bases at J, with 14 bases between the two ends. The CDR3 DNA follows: TGTGCCAGCAGTCCCCTCCGGGACACCTCCTACGAGCAGTACTTC. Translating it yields CASSPLRDTSYEQYF.

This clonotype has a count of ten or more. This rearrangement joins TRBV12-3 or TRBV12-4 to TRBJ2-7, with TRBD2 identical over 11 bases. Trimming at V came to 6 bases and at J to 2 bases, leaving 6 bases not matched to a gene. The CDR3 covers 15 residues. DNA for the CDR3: TGTGCCAGCAGATCGACTAGCGGGGTTACCTACGAGCAGTACTTC. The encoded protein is CASRSTSGVTYEQYF.

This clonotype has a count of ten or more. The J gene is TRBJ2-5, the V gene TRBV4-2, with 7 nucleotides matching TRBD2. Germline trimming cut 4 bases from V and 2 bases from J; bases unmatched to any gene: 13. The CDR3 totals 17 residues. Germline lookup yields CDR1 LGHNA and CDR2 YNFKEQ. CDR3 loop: CASSPSGTGLLQETQYF. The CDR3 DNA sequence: TGTGCCAGCAGCCCCAGTGGTACGGGACTACTACAAGAGACCCAGTACTTC.

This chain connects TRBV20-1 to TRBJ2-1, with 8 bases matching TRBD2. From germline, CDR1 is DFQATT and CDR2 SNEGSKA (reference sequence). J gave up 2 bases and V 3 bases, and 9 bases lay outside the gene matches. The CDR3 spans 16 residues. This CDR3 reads CSASPEGLATYNEQFF. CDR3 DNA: TGCAGTGCTAGTCCAGAAGGACTAGCTACCTACAATGAGCAGTTCTTC.

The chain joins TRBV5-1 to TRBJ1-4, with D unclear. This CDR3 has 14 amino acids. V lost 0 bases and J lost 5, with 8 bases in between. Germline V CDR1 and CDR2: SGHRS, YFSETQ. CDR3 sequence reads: CASSLGALNEKLFF. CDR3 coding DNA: TGCGCCAGCAGCTTGGGGGCGTTGAATGAAAAACTGTTTTTT.

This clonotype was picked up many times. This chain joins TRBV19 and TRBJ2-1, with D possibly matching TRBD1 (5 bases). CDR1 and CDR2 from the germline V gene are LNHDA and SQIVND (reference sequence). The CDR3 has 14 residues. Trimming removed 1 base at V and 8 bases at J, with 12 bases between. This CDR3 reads CASSIVGLEHEQFF. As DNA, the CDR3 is TGTGCCAGTAGTATAGTGGGGCTAGAGCATGAGCAGTTCTTC.

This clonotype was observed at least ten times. The CDR3 DNA reads TGCAGCGTCGACGGACGGACCCCCTACGAGCAGTACTTC. Translation gives CSVDGRTPYEQYF. V gene TRBV29-1 combines with J gene TRBJ2-7; D is uncertain. CDR1 and CDR2 (germline): SQVTM, ANQGSEA. Trimming left V 6 bases short and J 2 bases short, with 14 bases between. The CDR3 consists of 13 residues.